The rows below give T cell receptor beta chains drawn from one sample of a study of CD8 T cells in Susac syndrome. TCRdb analysed the immunoSEQ multiplex PCR reads with MiXCR anew, one entry per CDR3 protein. The sample holds some 200,000 distinct CDR3 sequences, approximately 95% seen once. The sample was CD8+ T cells from PBMCs. The receptors were sampled from a human donor with Susac syndrome. Each CDR3 is given with its conserved first and last residue. Fields, in order: J gene, clone size, D gene, V gene, CDR3 protein, CDR3 DNA. A D gene is named only where the DNA matches it firmly. The size field is filled for only some rows; it gives once, few, many or a size class.

j_call: TRBJ2-1
clone_size: -
d_call: TRBD1
v_call: TRBV15
cdr3_aa: CATSIQGSSYNEQFF
cdr3_nt: TGTGCCACCAGTATACAGGGGTCTTCCTACAATGAGCAGTTCTTC

j_call: TRBJ1-1
clone_size: -
d_call: -
v_call: TRBV3-1
cdr3_aa: CASIKTHRVLNTEAFF
cdr3_nt: TGTGCCAGCATCAAAACACACAGGGTTCTGAACACTGAAGCTTTCTTT

j_call: TRBJ1-1
clone_size: -
d_call: -
v_call: TRBV14
cdr3_aa: CASSHRGGTEAFF
cdr3_nt: TGTGCCAGCAGCCATCGGGGGGGCACTGAAGCTTTCTTT

j_call: TRBJ2-5
clone_size: once
d_call: -
v_call: TRBV29-1
cdr3_aa: CSVVTTGLVRETQYF
cdr3_nt: TGCAGCGTTGTGACAACAGGCCTAGTGAGGGAGACCCAGTACTTC

j_call: TRBJ2-7
clone_size: once
d_call: -
v_call: TRBV14
cdr3_aa: CASSQANRGEQYF
cdr3_nt: TGTGCCAGCAGCCAAGCTAACCGAGGCGAGCAGTACTTC

j_call: TRBJ1-5
clone_size: -
d_call: -
v_call: TRBV2
cdr3_aa: CASSEAGGSAQPQHF
cdr3_nt: TGTGCCAGCAGTGAAGCGGGGGGGTCCGCCCAGCCCCAGCATTTT

j_call: TRBJ2-1
clone_size: -
d_call: -
v_call: TRBV27
cdr3_aa: CASSLSSVNEQFF
cdr3_nt: TGTGCCAGCAGTTTAAGTAGTGTTAATGAGCAGTTCTTC

j_call: TRBJ2-7
clone_size: -
d_call: -
v_call: TRBV5-1
cdr3_aa: CASSFGQSYEQYF
cdr3_nt: TGTGCCAGCAGCTTTGGACAGTCCTACGAGCAGTACTTC

j_call: TRBJ2-3
clone_size: -
d_call: -
v_call: TRBV6-2/TRBV6-3
cdr3_aa: CASRGLSRSTDTQYF
cdr3_nt: TGTGCCAGCAGGGGACTCTCTAGGAGCACAGATACGCAGTATTTT

j_call: TRBJ2-3
clone_size: -
d_call: TRBD2
v_call: TRBV10-3
cdr3_aa: CAISESSRTSGGREDTQYF
cdr3_nt: TGTGCCATCAGTGAGTCTTCTAGGACTAGCGGGGGTCGGGAAGATACGCAGTATTTT

j_call: TRBJ2-1
clone_size: -
d_call: TRBD1
v_call: TRBV7-2
cdr3_aa: CASSLESQGAYNEQFF
cdr3_nt: TGTGCCAGCAGCTTAGAGTCGCAGGGGGCCTACAATGAGCAGTTCTTC

j_call: TRBJ2-3
clone_size: -
d_call: -
v_call: TRBV13
cdr3_aa: CASSFKGSTDTQYF
cdr3_nt: TGTGCCAGCAGCTTTAAAGGAAGCACAGATACGCAGTATTTT

j_call: TRBJ1-2
clone_size: -
d_call: -
v_call: TRBV28
cdr3_aa: CASSLSPGRIDYGYTF
cdr3_nt: TGTGCCAGCAGTTTATCGCCAGGGCGAATAGACTATGGCTACACCTTC

j_call: TRBJ2-1
clone_size: -
d_call: TRBD2
v_call: TRBV11-2
cdr3_aa: CASSLVTSGGLDEQFF
cdr3_nt: TGTGCCAGCAGCTTAGTGACTAGCGGGGGTCTTGATGAGCAGTTCTTC

j_call: TRBJ2-6
clone_size: once
d_call: TRBD1
v_call: TRBV28
cdr3_aa: CASSGGQTGTGANVLTF
cdr3_nt: TGTGCCAGCAGTGGGGGACAGACTGGTACTGGGGCCAACGTCCTGACTTTC

j_call: TRBJ2-7
clone_size: -
d_call: -
v_call: TRBV2
cdr3_aa: CASMEEGLRYF
cdr3_nt: TGTGCCAGCATGGAAGAAGGACTACGGTACTTC

j_call: TRBJ2-7
clone_size: -
d_call: -
v_call: TRBV29-1
cdr3_aa: CSVFGRAYEQYF
cdr3_nt: TGCAGCGTCTTCGGCAGGGCCTACGAGCAGTACTTC

j_call: TRBJ1-2
clone_size: -
d_call: -
v_call: TRBV5-4
cdr3_aa: CASSLEPSNYGYTF
cdr3_nt: TGTGCCAGCAGCTTGGAACCTTCTAACTATGGCTACACCTTC

j_call: TRBJ2-7
clone_size: -
d_call: -
v_call: TRBV4-2
cdr3_aa: CASSQELYSYEQYF
cdr3_nt: TGTGCCAGCAGCCAAGAACTTTACTCCTACGAGCAGTACTTC

j_call: TRBJ1-2
clone_size: once
d_call: -
v_call: TRBV5-6
cdr3_aa: CASRIGDAVWGYTF
cdr3_nt: TGTGCCAGCAGAATTGGGGACGCCGTGTGGGGCTACACCTTC

j_call: TRBJ1-2
clone_size: -
d_call: -
v_call: TRBV12-3/TRBV12-4
cdr3_aa: CASSPLTASYGYTF
cdr3_nt: TGTGCCAGCAGTCCCCTGACAGCCTCCTATGGCTACACCTTC

j_call: TRBJ2-1
clone_size: -
d_call: TRBD2
v_call: TRBV29-1
cdr3_aa: CSVDGLAAYNEQFF
cdr3_nt: TGCAGCGTTGACGGACTAGCGGCCTACAATGAGCAGTTCTTC